This passage covers 21 T cell receptor beta chains from one sample sequenced in a study of blood T cell repertoires in COVID-19. The repertoire was sequenced with immunoSEQ multiplex PCR; TCRdb's copy has only in-frame clones and lacks some. This sample carries just over 60,000 clones, approximately 80% of them seen once, and the ten largest clones take roughly 20%. Material for sequencing was peripheral blood. The receptors stem from a man aged 55 to 70 with acute or convalescent COVID-19.

The chain links TRBV9 to TRBJ2-3, with TRBD2 matching 13 bases. Losses at the gene ends were 4 bases for V and 0 bases for J; bases not matched to a gene: 14. This CDR3 has 20 amino acids. Germline CDR1 and CDR2: SGDLS and YYNGEE. The CDR3 region is CASSPINPGLAGKSTDTQYF. CDR3 nucleotides: TGTGCCAGCAGCCCCATAAACCCGGGACTAGCGGGGAAAAGCACAGATACGCAGTATTTT.

The V and J genes are TRBV27 and TRBJ1-2; D call uncertain. The CDR3 is 15 amino acids. V lost 4 bases and J 6 bases, leaving 18 bases between the germline ends. The germline V gene encodes CDR1 MNHEY and CDR2 SMNVEV (reference sequence). The chain's CDR3 is CASSSLWGVSDGYTF. The CDR3 region has the DNA TGTGCCAGCAGTTCTCTCTGGGGAGTAAGCGATGGCTACACCTTC.

The gene calls are TRBV11-2 and TRBJ2-7, with 10 bases matching TRBD2. CDR1 is SGHAT and CDR2 is FQNNGV in the germline V gene. The CDR3 is 17 residues long. The V and J ends lost 3 bases and 0 bases, in that order; junction bases with no gene match: 8. CDR3 bases: TGTGCCAGCAGCTTTAGAGCGGGAGGGCCCATCTCCTACGAGCAGTACTTC. Translation gives CASSFRAGGPISYEQYF.

As DNA, the CDR3 is TGTGCCAGCAGTTTTAGGGGGCCAGGGGACCCCGGGTCCTACGAGCAGTACTTC. Translating gives CASSFRGPGDPGSYEQYF. The chain combines TRBV27 with TRBJ2-7; 7 positions match TRBD1. The CDR3 length is 18 residues. The germline V gene has CDR1 MNHEY and CDR2 SMNVEV (reference sequence). With 3 bases clipped from V and 1 base from J, the junction kept 15 bases outside the gene matches.

The chain couples TRBV30 to TRBJ1-6, with 7 bases lining up with TRBD1. The CDR3 has 15 amino acids. With V trimmed by 5 bases and J by 5 bases, 9 bases remained unmatched. The germline V gene encodes CDR1 GTSNPN and CDR2 SVGIG (reference sequence). CDR3 coding DNA: TGTGCCTGGCGACCTCAACAGGGGAATAATTCACCCCTCCACTTT. It is translated as CAWRPQQGNNSPLHF.

The chain is built from TRBV28 and TRBJ2-1; 9 bases fit TRBD1. The CDR3 consists of 15 residues. Losses at the gene ends were 2 bases for V and 10 bases for J; bases not matched to a gene: 9. CDR1 is MDHEN, CDR2 SYDVKM, per germline. The CDR3 reads CASSLGTGTEGEQFF. The DNA of the CDR3 is TGTGCCAGCAGTTTAGGGACAGGGACGGAGGGGGAGCAGTTCTTC.

The genes are TRBV11-3 and TRBJ2-3; a weak D match, TRBD2 (5 bases). Trimming pared 1 base from V and 1 base from J, leaving 6 bases between. This CDR3 contains 14 residues. Germline assignment: CDR1 SGHNT and CDR2 YENEEA. CDR3 protein: CASSLGRGTDTQYF. The CDR3 region has the DNA TGTGCCAGCAGCTTAGGGCGGGGCACAGATACGCAGTATTTT.

As DNA, the CDR3 is TGTGCCAGCAGTGAGTCCGTGAGCCCTGGAAACACCATATATTTT. This encodes CASSESVSPGNTIYF. The V and J genes are TRBV25-1 and TRBJ1-3; D uncertain. The CDR3 length is 15 residues. V gave up 3 bases and J gave up 2 bases, with 11 bases separating them. Germline V gives CDR1 MGHDK, CDR2 SYGVNS.

This chain links TRBV28 with TRBJ2-7; D is perhaps TRBD2 (6 bases). The ends were cut back, 11 bases at V and 2 bases at J, with 10 bases in the middle. Germline-derived CDR1 and CDR2 are MDHEN and SYDVKM. This CDR3 is built from 11 residues. Written as DNA, the CDR3 is TGTGCCGCCGGGAGAGCCTACGAGCAGTACTTC. It codes for CAAGRAYEQYF.

The CDR3 nucleotides are TGTGCCAGCTCACTCCAGGGGGCGAACACTGAAGCTTTCTTT. Protein product: CASSLQGANTEAFF. The V call is TRBV18, the J call TRBJ1-1, with TRBD1 matching over 8 bases. J gave up 1 base and V 4 bases, and 2 bases lay outside the gene matches. This CDR3 comprises 14 residues. Germline V gene sequence: CDR1 KGHSH, CDR2 LQKENI.

The V gene is TRBV5-1, the J gene TRBJ2-7; TRBD2 matches 13 bases. CDR1 and CDR2 from the germline V gene are SGHRS and YFSETQ. The CDR3 is 18 residues long. The J segment lost 5 bases and the V segment lost 6 bases, leaving 17 bases of the junction unmatched. CDR3 protein: CASTSGLAGDTSGNEQYF. CDR3 nucleotides: TGCGCCAGCACCTCTGGACTAGCGGGAGATACAAGCGGCAACGAGCAGTACTTC.

The chain carries TRBV4-1 and TRBJ2-7, with a tentative D call TRBD1 (5 bases). Trimming removed 6 bases from V and 0 bases from J, with 12 bases in between. The CDR3 is 14 residues long. CDR1 is MGHRA and CDR2 is YSYEKL in the germline V gene. CDR3: CASSGAISSYEQYF. CDR3 nucleotides: TGCGCCAGCAGTGGGGCTATCTCCTCCTACGAGCAGTACTTC.

This clone was seen a few times. The chain links TRBV5-1 to TRBJ2-7, with D perhaps TRBD1 (5 bases). The V gene lost 4 bases and the J gene lost 4 bases, with 9 bases spanning the gap. Germline V gene sequence: CDR1 SGHRS, CDR2 YFSETQ. The CDR3 has 12 amino acids. CDR3 protein: CASSDSFYEQYF. The CDR3 DNA is TGCGCCAGCAGCGACAGTTTTTACGAGCAGTACTTC.

This rearrangement joins TRBV15 to TRBJ2-1, with 8 bases lining up with TRBD1. V was clipped by 6 bases and J by 3 bases; unmatched bases: 7. The germline V gene encodes CDR1 LNHNV and CDR2 YYDKDF (reference sequence). The CDR3 is 15 residues long. The DNA of the CDR3 is TGTGCCACCAGTAGCTACAGGGGGGACTACAATGAGCAGTTCTTC. Translated: CATSSYRGDYNEQFF.

The gene calls are TRBV1 and TRBJ2-3; TRBD2, the D gene given by the table, was not confirmed from the DNA. TRBV1 is labeled a pseudogene. The CDR3 extends over 17 amino acids. The CDR3 here is CTSSFQRASGSSDTQYF. CDR3 nucleotides: TGCACCAGCAGCTTCCAGAGGGCTAGCGGGAGTTCAGATACGCAGTATTTT.

The CDR3 DNA reads as TGCGCCAGCAGCTTGCAGGGGAAGTGGGTCATGAACACTGAAGCTTTCTTT. Translation: CASSLQGKWVMNTEAFF. The gene calls are TRBV5-1 and TRBJ1-1; D may be TRBD1 (6 bases). V shed 1 base and J shed 0 bases, with 16 bases lying between them. This CDR3 contains 17 residues. Germline V lookup: CDR1 SGHRS, CDR2 YFSETQ.

The V and J genes are TRBV3-1 (or the pseudogene TRBV3-2) and TRBJ1-2; 9 bases are shared with TRBD1. Trimming removed 1 base from V and 4 bases from J; junction bases left unmatched: 4. Germline CDR1 reads LGHDT; CDR2 reads YNNKEL (reference sequence). The CDR3 runs 15 residues. The DNA of the CDR3 is TGTGCCAGCAGCCAAGGGGACAGGGTTGTCTATGGCTACACCTTC. This translates into CASSQGDRVVYGYTF.

The J gene is TRBJ2-7, the V gene TRBV23-1, with 16 bases aligning to TRBD2. TRBV23-1 is labeled an ORF, and its function is uncertain. Unmatched junction bases numbered 6, after V lost 6 bases and J lost 1 base. The CDR3 extends over 17 amino acids. The CDR3 protein is CASSSGTSGRGSYEQYF. The CDR3 bases are TGCGCCAGCAGCTCCGGGACTAGCGGGAGGGGGTCCTACGAGCAGTACTTC.

This chain connects TRBV5-1 to TRBJ2-2; 8 bases align to TRBD1. The CDR3 runs to 18 residues. The V segment lost 4 bases and the J segment 4 bases; nucleotides outside the gene matches: 15. Germline-derived CDR1 and CDR2 are SGHRS and YFSETQ. This chain's CDR3 is CASSPISPGQVVTGELFF. CDR3 DNA: TGCGCCAGCAGCCCGATATCCCCGGGACAGGTCGTCACCGGGGAGCTGTTTTTT.

V usage is TRBV13 and J usage is TRBJ1-2, with D tentatively TRBD1 (6 bases). V lost 8 bases and J 4 bases, leaving 11 bases between the germline ends. Germline assignment: CDR1 PRHDT and CDR2 FYEKMQ (reference sequence). The CDR3 has 12 amino acids. CDR3 residues: CASGRTAYGYTF. In nucleotides, the CDR3 is TGTGCCAGCGGCAGGACAGCCTATGGCTACACCTTC.

V usage is TRBV5-1 and J usage is TRBJ2-3; weak D call: TRBD2 (5 bases). The length of the CDR3 is 13 residues. The germline CDR1 and CDR2 sequences are SGHRS and YFSETQ. The germline V and J ends were trimmed by 3 bases and 8 bases, with 13 bases remaining between them. The CDR3 DNA follows: TGCGCCAGCAGCTCAAACACGGGATCTACGCAGTATTTT. Translated: CASSSNTGSTQYF.